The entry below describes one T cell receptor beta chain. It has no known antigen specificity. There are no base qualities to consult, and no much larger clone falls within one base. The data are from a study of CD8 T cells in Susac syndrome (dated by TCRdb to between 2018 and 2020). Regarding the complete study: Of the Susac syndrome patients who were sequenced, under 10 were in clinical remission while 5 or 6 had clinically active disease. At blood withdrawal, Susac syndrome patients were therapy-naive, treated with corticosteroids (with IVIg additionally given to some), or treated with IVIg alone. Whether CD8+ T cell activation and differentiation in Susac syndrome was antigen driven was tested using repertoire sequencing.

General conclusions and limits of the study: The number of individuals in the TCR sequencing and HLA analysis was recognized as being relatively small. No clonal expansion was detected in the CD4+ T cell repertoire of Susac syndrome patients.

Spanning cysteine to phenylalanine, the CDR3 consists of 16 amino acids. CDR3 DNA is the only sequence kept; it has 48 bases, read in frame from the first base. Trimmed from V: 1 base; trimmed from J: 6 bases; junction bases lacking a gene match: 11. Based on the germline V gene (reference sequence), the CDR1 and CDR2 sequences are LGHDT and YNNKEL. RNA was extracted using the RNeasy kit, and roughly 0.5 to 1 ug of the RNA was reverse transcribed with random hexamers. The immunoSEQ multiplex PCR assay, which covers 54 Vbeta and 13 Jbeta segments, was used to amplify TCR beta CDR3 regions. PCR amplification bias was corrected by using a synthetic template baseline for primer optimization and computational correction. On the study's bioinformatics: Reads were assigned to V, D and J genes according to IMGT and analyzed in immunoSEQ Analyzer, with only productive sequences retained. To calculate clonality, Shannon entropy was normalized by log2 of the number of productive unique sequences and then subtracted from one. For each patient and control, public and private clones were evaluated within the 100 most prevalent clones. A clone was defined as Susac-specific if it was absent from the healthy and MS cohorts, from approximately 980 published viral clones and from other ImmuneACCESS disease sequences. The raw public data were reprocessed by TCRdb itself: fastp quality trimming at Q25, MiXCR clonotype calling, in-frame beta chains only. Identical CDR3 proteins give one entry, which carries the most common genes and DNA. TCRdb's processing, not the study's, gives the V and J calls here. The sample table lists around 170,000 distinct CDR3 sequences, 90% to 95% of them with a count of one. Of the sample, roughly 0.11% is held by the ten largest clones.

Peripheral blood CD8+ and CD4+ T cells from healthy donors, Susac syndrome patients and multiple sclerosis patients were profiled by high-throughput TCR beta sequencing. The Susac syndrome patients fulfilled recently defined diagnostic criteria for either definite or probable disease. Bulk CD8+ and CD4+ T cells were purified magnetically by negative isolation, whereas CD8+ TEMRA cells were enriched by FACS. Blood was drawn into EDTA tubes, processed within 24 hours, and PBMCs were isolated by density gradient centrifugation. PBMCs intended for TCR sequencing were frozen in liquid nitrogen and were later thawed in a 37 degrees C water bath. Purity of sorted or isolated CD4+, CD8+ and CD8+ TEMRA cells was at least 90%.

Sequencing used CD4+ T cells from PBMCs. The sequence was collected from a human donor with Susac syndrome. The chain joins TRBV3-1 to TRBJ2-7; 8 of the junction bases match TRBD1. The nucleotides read TGTGCCAGCAGCCAAGTCTCAGGGGGCGCGCCTTTCGAGCAGTACTTC. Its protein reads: CASSQVSGGAPFEQYF.